This TCR beta chain was recovered during a study of T cells after somatic rescue of genetic block. This table comes from immunoSEQ multiplex PCR, and its TCRdb copy is limited to in-frame clones, with some not included. There are roughly 92,000 clones in the sample; around 90% occur only once, and roughly 1.7% lies in the top ten. The CDR3 has 15 residues. The sequence came from a woman under 30. The chain combines TRBV21-1 with TRBJ2-3; TRBD1 is the table's D call, not checked against the DNA. TRBV21-1 is termed a pseudogene. Sequenced input: peripheral blood mononuclear cells (PBMCs). CDR3 nucleotides: TGTGCCAGCACCGGGGGGGACAGGGGTACAGATACGCAGTATTTT. The encoded protein is CASTGGDRGTDTQYF.